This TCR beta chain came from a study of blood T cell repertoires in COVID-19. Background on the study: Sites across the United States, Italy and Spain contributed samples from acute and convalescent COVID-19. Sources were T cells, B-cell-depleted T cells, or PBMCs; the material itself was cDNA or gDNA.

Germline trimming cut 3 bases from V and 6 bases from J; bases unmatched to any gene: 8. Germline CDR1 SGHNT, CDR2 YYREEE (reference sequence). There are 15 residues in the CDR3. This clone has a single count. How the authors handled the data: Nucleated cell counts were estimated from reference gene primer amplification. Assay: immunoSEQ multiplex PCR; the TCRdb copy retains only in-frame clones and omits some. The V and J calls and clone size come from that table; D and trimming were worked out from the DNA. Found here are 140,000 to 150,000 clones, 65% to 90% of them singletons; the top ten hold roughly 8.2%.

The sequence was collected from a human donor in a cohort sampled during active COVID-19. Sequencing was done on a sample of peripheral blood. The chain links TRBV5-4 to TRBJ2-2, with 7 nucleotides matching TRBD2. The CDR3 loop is CASSSLAGAAGELFF. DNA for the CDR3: TGTGCCAGCAGCTCCCTGGCGGGAGCGGCCGGGGAGCTGTTTTTT.